These T cell receptor beta chains were read from a single sample in a study of blood T cell repertoires in COVID-19. Data came from immunoSEQ multiplex PCR; TCRdb stores just in-frame clones and leaves some out. In the table there are approximately 150,000 clones, 84% of which are singletons. Sequenced: peripheral blood. The receptors were sampled from a human donor in a cohort sampled during active COVID-19. The CDR3 runs from the conserved cysteine through the conserved F or W. Fields, in order: V gene, clone size, J gene, D gene, CDR3 protein, CDR3 DNA. The D gene is left open where the match is weak. Clone size is given for some rows only: seen once, a few or many times, or a class if the clone is expanded.

V gene: TRBV19; clone size: -; J gene: TRBJ2-7; D gene: -; CDR3 protein: CASSDSPGVDEQYF; CDR3 DNA: TGTGCCAGTAGTGATTCCCCGGGGGTTGACGAGCAGTACTTC
V gene: TRBV5-1; clone size: -; J gene: TRBJ1-1; D gene: TRBD1; CDR3 protein: CASSITQGEKAFF; CDR3 DNA: TGCGCCAGCAGCATTACCCAGGGGGAGAAAGCTTTCTTT
V gene: TRBV12-3/TRBV12-4; clone size: -; J gene: TRBJ1-2; D gene: TRBD1; CDR3 protein: CASGQDAASF; CDR3 DNA: TGTGCCAGCGGACAGGACGCCGCGTCCTTC
V gene: TRBV4-1; clone size: -; J gene: TRBJ1-2; D gene: -; CDR3 protein: CASSQYDRLNYGYTF; CDR3 DNA: TGCGCCAGCAGCCAATACGACAGGCTCAACTATGGCTACACCTTC
V gene: TRBV3-1/TRBV3-2; clone size: once; J gene: TRBJ2-5; D gene: TRBD1; CDR3 protein: CASSPTGGLETQYF; CDR3 DNA: TGTGCCAGCAGCCCAACAGGGGGGCTAGAGACCCAGTACTTC
V gene: TRBV6-6; clone size: -; J gene: TRBJ1-5; D gene: -; CDR3 protein: CASRLGRPNQPQHF; CDR3 DNA: TGTGCCAGCAGGCTAGGGAGGCCTAATCAGCCCCAGCATTTT
V gene: TRBV28; clone size: -; J gene: TRBJ1-5; D gene: -; CDR3 protein: CASSLGWGHQPQHF; CDR3 DNA: TGTGCCAGCAGTTTGGGGTGGGGGCATCAGCCCCAGCATTTT
V gene: TRBV2; clone size: -; J gene: TRBJ2-2; D gene: TRBD2; CDR3 protein: CASSVWLAGNTGELFF; CDR3 DNA: TGTGCCAGCAGTGTATGGTTAGCGGGCAACACCGGGGAGCTGTTTTTT
V gene: TRBV6-5; clone size: few; J gene: TRBJ1-1; D gene: -; CDR3 protein: CASSSSSRRGKAFF; CDR3 DNA: TGTGCCAGCAGTTCTTCATCCCGGCGGGGTAAAGCTTTCTTT
V gene: TRBV27; clone size: once; J gene: TRBJ2-2; D gene: TRBD1; CDR3 protein: CASSLVRGPGQGPPGELFF; CDR3 DNA: TGTGCCAGCAGTTTAGTTCGGGGCCCGGGACAGGGCCCACCCGGGGAGCTGTTTTTT
V gene: TRBV6-1; clone size: once; J gene: TRBJ1-3; D gene: TRBD1; CDR3 protein: CASSDTRGPGNTIYF; CDR3 DNA: TGTGCCAGCAGTGATACCAGGGGGCCTGGAAACACCATATATTTT
V gene: TRBV5-1; clone size: -; J gene: TRBJ2-5; D gene: TRBD1; CDR3 protein: CASSWDRSWETQYF; CDR3 DNA: TGCGCCAGCAGCTGGGACAGAAGTTGGGAGACCCAGTACTTC
V gene: TRBV9; clone size: -; J gene: TRBJ1-1; D gene: -; CDR3 protein: CASSVRRAGTTEAFF; CDR3 DNA: TGTGCCAGCAGCGTAAGGAGGGCGGGGACCACTGAAGCTTTCTTT
V gene: TRBV5-8; clone size: -; J gene: TRBJ1-2; D gene: TRBD1; CDR3 protein: CASSLKGQGFYGYTF; CDR3 DNA: TGTGCCAGCAGCTTGAAGGGACAGGGGTTTTATGGCTACACCTTC
V gene: TRBV7-9; clone size: -; J gene: TRBJ1-6; D gene: TRBD1; CDR3 protein: CASSGTANSPLHF; CDR3 DNA: TGTGCCAGCAGTGGGACAGCTAATTCACCCCTCCACTTT
V gene: TRBV28; clone size: -; J gene: TRBJ1-3; D gene: -; CDR3 protein: CASSLAGLSGNTIYF; CDR3 DNA: TGTGCCAGCAGTTTGGCAGGGCTCTCTGGAAACACCATATATTTT
V gene: TRBV7-9; clone size: -; J gene: TRBJ1-1; D gene: -; CDR3 protein: CASTSNTEAFF; CDR3 DNA: TGTGCCAGCACCTCAAACACTGAAGCTTTCTTT
V gene: TRBV14; clone size: few; J gene: TRBJ1-2; D gene: TRBD1; CDR3 protein: CASSQGGTGFNYGYTF; CDR3 DNA: TGTGCCAGCAGCCAAGGCGGGACAGGGTTTAACTATGGCTACACCTTC
V gene: TRBV29-1; clone size: -; J gene: TRBJ2-7; D gene: TRBD2; CDR3 protein: CSVGPGGVDEQYF; CDR3 DNA: TGCAGCGTTGGCCCCGGGGGGGTCGACGAGCAGTACTTC
V gene: TRBV5-1; clone size: -; J gene: TRBJ2-3; D gene: TRBD2; CDR3 protein: CASSLLAGDSDTQYF; CDR3 DNA: TGCGCCAGCAGCCTTCTAGCGGGAGACTCAGATACGCAGTATTTT
V gene: TRBV15; clone size: -; J gene: TRBJ1-4; D gene: TRBD1; CDR3 protein: CATSEPVQTGGLNEKLFF; CDR3 DNA: TGTGCCACCAGCGAACCCGTACAAACAGGGGGACTTAATGAAAAACTGTTTTTT
V gene: TRBV2; clone size: -; J gene: TRBJ2-1; D gene: -; CDR3 protein: CASSGLVEEQFF; CDR3 DNA: TGTGCCAGCAGTGGTCTAGTGGAAGAGCAGTTCTTC
V gene: TRBV24-1; clone size: -; J gene: TRBJ2-2; D gene: TRBD1; CDR3 protein: CATSDFPDRGNTGELFF; CDR3 DNA: TGTGCCACCAGTGATTTCCCGGACAGGGGGAACACCGGGGAGCTGTTTTTT
V gene: TRBV3-1/TRBV3-2; clone size: -; J gene: TRBJ2-2; D gene: TRBD2; CDR3 protein: CASSHQEGLARAGELFF; CDR3 DNA: TGTGCCAGCAGCCACCAGGAGGGACTAGCTAGGGCCGGGGAGCTGTTTTTT
V gene: TRBV2; clone size: -; J gene: TRBJ1-4; D gene: TRBD1; CDR3 protein: CATLQGPEKLFF; CDR3 DNA: TGTGCCACTCTACAGGGGCCCGAAAAACTGTTTTTT
V gene: TRBV19; clone size: -; J gene: TRBJ2-1; D gene: -; CDR3 protein: CASSEGNYNEQFF; CDR3 DNA: TGTGCCAGTTCGGAGGGAAACTACAATGAGCAGTTCTTC
V gene: TRBV27; clone size: -; J gene: TRBJ2-7; D gene: -; CDR3 protein: CASSSTGLEQYF; CDR3 DNA: TGTGCCAGCAGTTCCACAGGGCTCGAGCAGTACTTC
V gene: TRBV7-8; clone size: -; J gene: TRBJ1-5; D gene: -; CDR3 protein: CASSPNIRQQGSQPQHF; CDR3 DNA: TGTGCCAGCAGCCCTAACATACGTCAACAGGGATCTCAGCCCCAGCATTTT
V gene: TRBV6-5; clone size: once; J gene: TRBJ2-7; D gene: -; CDR3 protein: CASSPDSALYEQYF; CDR3 DNA: TGTGCCAGCAGTCCGGACAGTGCCCTTTACGAGCAGTACTTC
V gene: TRBV6-6; clone size: -; J gene: TRBJ2-5; D gene: TRBD1; CDR3 protein: CASTGQGALQETQYF; CDR3 DNA: TGTGCCAGCACCGGACAGGGGGCCCTTCAAGAGACCCAGTACTTC
V gene: TRBV27; clone size: -; J gene: TRBJ1-2; D gene: -; CDR3 protein: CASSLRGAGVYGYTF; CDR3 DNA: TGTGCCAGCAGTTTGCGGGGGGCGGGGGTCTATGGCTACACCTTC
V gene: TRBV25-1; clone size: -; J gene: TRBJ1-5; D gene: -; CDR3 protein: CASSEKGRQSNQPQHF; CDR3 DNA: TGTGCCAGCAGTGAAAAGGGGCGGCAGTCCAATCAGCCCCAGCATTTT
V gene: TRBV7-3; clone size: -; J gene: TRBJ2-5; D gene: TRBD2; CDR3 protein: CASSPGTRGETQYF; CDR3 DNA: TGTGCCAGCAGCCCCGGGACTAGAGGAGAGACCCAGTACTTC
V gene: TRBV30; clone size: once; J gene: TRBJ1-2; D gene: -; CDR3 protein: CAWSQQGNYGYTF; CDR3 DNA: TGTGCCTGGAGCCAACAGGGAAACTATGGCTACACCTTC
V gene: TRBV5-1; clone size: -; J gene: TRBJ2-3; D gene: TRBD1; CDR3 protein: CASSLGTGVKTDTQYF; CDR3 DNA: TGCGCCAGCAGCCTAGGGACAGGGGTAAAGACAGATACGCAGTATTTT
V gene: TRBV5-1; clone size: -; J gene: TRBJ1-1; D gene: -; CDR3 protein: CASSLARVSEAFF; CDR3 DNA: TGCGCCAGCAGCTTGGCCAGGGTGTCTGAAGCTTTCTTT
V gene: TRBV30; clone size: -; J gene: TRBJ2-2; D gene: -; CDR3 protein: CAWSKEGSGELFF; CDR3 DNA: TGTGCCTGGAGTAAGGAGGGGTCCGGGGAGCTGTTTTTT
V gene: TRBV10-3; clone size: few; J gene: TRBJ1-6; D gene: -; CDR3 protein: CAISESGQGYSPLHF; CDR3 DNA: TGTGCCATCAGTGAGTCTGGGCAGGGTTACTCACCCCTCCACTTT
V gene: TRBV19; clone size: -; J gene: TRBJ1-2; D gene: -; CDR3 protein: CASSIPPAVYGYTF; CDR3 DNA: TGTGCCAGTAGTATACCCCCCGCAGTTTACGGCTACACCTTC
V gene: TRBV7-3; clone size: few; J gene: TRBJ2-2; D gene: TRBD2; CDR3 protein: CASSPSNGRAGELFF; CDR3 DNA: TGTGCCAGCAGCCCCTCTAACGGGAGGGCCGGGGAGCTGTTTTTT
V gene: TRBV5-5; clone size: -; J gene: TRBJ1-2; D gene: -; CDR3 protein: CASSHSYGYTF; CDR3 DNA: TGTGCCAGCAGCCACAGCTATGGCTACACCTTC
V gene: TRBV12-3/TRBV12-4; clone size: -; J gene: TRBJ2-3; D gene: -; CDR3 protein: CASSTLPGDTQYF; CDR3 DNA: TGTGCCAGCAGCACTCTTCCAGGGGATACGCAGTATTTT
V gene: TRBV2; clone size: -; J gene: TRBJ1-1; D gene: -; CDR3 protein: CASRASGTRDTEAFF; CDR3 DNA: TGTGCCAGCAGGGCCTCCGGGACACGGGACACTGAAGCTTTCTTT
V gene: TRBV11-2; clone size: -; J gene: TRBJ2-1; D gene: -; CDR3 protein: CASSLGLSNEQFF; CDR3 DNA: TGTGCCAGCAGCCTGGGGCTTTCCAATGAGCAGTTCTTC
V gene: TRBV5-1; clone size: -; J gene: TRBJ1-5; D gene: -; CDR3 protein: CASSLGPNQPQHF; CDR3 DNA: TGCGCCAGCAGCTTGGGGCCTAATCAGCCCCAGCATTTT
V gene: TRBV6-5; clone size: -; J gene: TRBJ1-1; D gene: TRBD1; CDR3 protein: CASSSPGQGRRTEAFF; CDR3 DNA: TGTGCCAGCAGTTCTCCGGGACAGGGGCGGAGGACTGAAGCTTTCTTT
V gene: TRBV19; clone size: -; J gene: TRBJ1-5; D gene: -; CDR3 protein: CASNGQNQPQHF; CDR3 DNA: TGTGCCAGTAATGGACAGAATCAGCCCCAGCATTTT
V gene: TRBV28; clone size: -; J gene: TRBJ1-3; D gene: TRBD1; CDR3 protein: CASSPKQGAGGNTIYF; CDR3 DNA: TGTGCCAGCAGTCCCAAACAGGGGGCGGGTGGAAACACCATATATTTT
V gene: TRBV4-1; clone size: -; J gene: TRBJ2-1; D gene: TRBD1; CDR3 protein: CASSPPGQGAVDEQFF; CDR3 DNA: TGCGCCAGCAGCCCCCCTGGACAGGGGGCGGTCGATGAGCAGTTCTTC